A selection of T cell receptor beta chains follows, all from one sample in a study of blood T cells in healthy people across ages. MiXCR was run by TCRdb on the 5' RACE reads, yielding one entry per CDR3 protein. The sample includes 1.8 million or so distinct CDR3 sequences, roughly two fifths of them seen just once. The material sequenced was blood. The source is a human donor in good health. The CDR3 runs from the conserved cysteine through the conserved F or W. Each record gives: J gene, D gene, V gene, clone size, CDR3 DNA, CDR3 protein. A D gene is named only where the DNA matches it firmly. Some rows mark clone size as missing; the rest say once, few, many or name a class of expanded clone.

J: TRBJ2-5; D: TRBD1; V: TRBV20-1; size: NA; DNA: TGCAGTGCTAGAGACTACAGGGGCCAAGAGACCCAGTACTTC; CDR3: CSARDYRGQETQYF
J: TRBJ1-1; D: NA; V: TRBV7-2; size: once; DNA: TGTGCCAGAAGCCTGACAGAGAACACTGAAGCTTTCTTT; CDR3: CARSLTENTEAFF
J: TRBJ1-2; D: TRBD1; V: TRBV14; size: NA; DNA: TGTGCCAGCAGCCAAGTGGGGACAGGGGGCTATGGCTACACCTTC; CDR3: CASSQVGTGGYGYTF
J: TRBJ1-2; D: NA; V: TRBV12-5; size: once; DNA: TGTGCTAGTGGTTTGGGGGACGCTTCAAGGGTTAATGGCTACACCTTC; CDR3: CASGLGDASRVNGYTF
J: TRBJ1-5; D: NA; V: TRBV28; size: few; DNA: TGTGCCAGCAGTTCTTCCCGGGGGGCCGGACAGCCCCAGCATTTT; CDR3: CASSSSRGAGQPQHF
J: TRBJ2-3; D: TRBD2; V: TRBV20-1; size: NA; DNA: TGCAGTGCCCTGAGCGGGGGGGTTGGAGATACGCAGTATTTT; CDR3: CSALSGGVGDTQYF
J: TRBJ1-2; D: NA; V: TRBV5-1; size: few; DNA: TGCGCCAGCAGCTTGGAAGATGAGAACTATGGCTACACCTTC; CDR3: CASSLEDENYGYTF
J: TRBJ2-3; D: TRBD1; V: TRBV7-9; size: NA; DNA: TGTTCCAGCAGTAACACAGGGGCCGAGGTAAATACGCAGTATTTT; CDR3: CSSSNTGAEVNTQYF
J: TRBJ1-6; D: NA; V: TRBV12-3/TRBV12-4; size: NA; DNA: TGTGCCAGCAGAACCCAGGGTGGGCTCTATAATTCACCCCTCCACTTT; CDR3: CASRTQGGLYNSPLHF
J: TRBJ2-1; D: NA; V: TRBV20-1; size: many; DNA: TGCAGTGCTAGAGGGGACACCTACAATGAGCAGTTCTTC; CDR3: CSARGDTYNEQFF
J: TRBJ2-7; D: NA; V: TRBV7-8; size: NA; DNA: TGTGCCAGCAGCTTAGTCCTTTTCGCGGTTCCCACCCAGTACTTC; CDR3: CASSLVLFAVPTQYF
J: TRBJ1-1; D: TRBD1; V: TRBV27; size: NA; DNA: TGTGCCAGCAGCGAATGGACAGGGGGCACTGAAGCTTTCTTT; CDR3: CASSEWTGGTEAFF
J: TRBJ1-1; D: NA; V: TRBV29-1; size: few; DNA: TGCAGCGTTCCGGCGGGACAATTGAACACTGAAGCTTTCTTT; CDR3: CSVPAGQLNTEAFF
J: TRBJ2-5; D: TRBD2; V: TRBV29-1; size: NA; DNA: TGCAGCGTGCAAACTGGCGGGGGAGAGACCCAGTACTTC; CDR3: CSVQTGGGETQYF
J: TRBJ1-5; D: NA; V: TRBV5-1; size: NA; DNA: TGCGCCAGTTCGATAGATAACAGGGACAATCAGCCCCAGCATTTT; CDR3: CASSIDNRDNQPQHF
J: TRBJ2-7; D: NA; V: TRBV4-2; size: few; DNA: TGTGCCAGCAGCCAAGCATCCCAGGTGAGCGCTGAGGCCTACGAGCAGTACTTC; CDR3: CASSQASQVSAEAYEQYF
J: TRBJ2-1; D: NA; V: TRBV4-3; size: NA; DNA: TGCGCCAGCTCACGGGGGGCCCACCTTGATGAGCGGTTCTTC; CDR3: CASSRGAHLDERFF
J: TRBJ1-1; D: NA; V: TRBV11-3; size: few; DNA: TGTGCCAGCAGCTTATTCGTCACTGAAGCTTTCTTT; CDR3: CASSLFVTEAFF
J: TRBJ1-2; D: NA; V: TRBV7-9; size: few; DNA: TGTGCCAGCAGCCCACTATGGGAGGACGATGGCTACACCTTC; CDR3: CASSPLWEDDGYTF
J: TRBJ1-6; D: TRBD1; V: TRBV29-1; size: NA; DNA: TGCAGCGTTGGACAGGGGTCGGAATCACCCCTCCACTTT; CDR3: CSVGQGSESPLHF
J: TRBJ2-3; D: TRBD2; V: TRBV5-1; size: few; DNA: TGCGCCAGCAGCTTCGGGACTAGCGGGGGGATCGCAGATACGCAGTATTTT; CDR3: CASSFGTSGGIADTQYF
J: TRBJ2-1; D: NA; V: TRBV7-2; size: NA; DNA: TGTGCCAGCAGCTTATGGCCCAGCCCCGATGAGCAGTTCTTC; CDR3: CASSLWPSPDEQFF
J: TRBJ1-1; D: TRBD1; V: TRBV5-1; size: few; DNA: TGCGCCAGCAGCTTGACGGGACAGGAGATGACTGAAGCTTTCTTT; CDR3: CASSLTGQEMTEAFF
J: TRBJ1-1; D: TRBD1; V: TRBV5-1; size: NA; DNA: TGCGCCAGCAGCCTGACAGGGGGCTCGTCTGAAGCTTTCTTT; CDR3: CASSLTGGSSEAFF
J: TRBJ2-1; D: NA; V: TRBV28; size: NA; DNA: TGTGCCAGCAGTTTACGGGGGACGGGAATTGTCTTGTTCTTC; CDR3: CASSLRGTGIVLFF
J: TRBJ2-1; D: NA; V: TRBV7-3; size: many; DNA: TGTGCCAGCAGCTTCTCTTCCAGTTCCTACAATGAGCAGTTCTTC; CDR3: CASSFSSSSYNEQFF
J: TRBJ2-7; D: NA; V: TRBV3-1; size: NA; DNA: TGTGCCAGCAGCGTAGGCGATTGGGGCAGTACCTACGAGCAGTACTTC; CDR3: CASSVGDWGSTYEQYF
J: TRBJ1-5; D: NA; V: TRBV27; size: few; DNA: TGTGCCAGCAGTTTCGGTGCGATAGGGCTGAATCAGCCCCAGCATTTT; CDR3: CASSFGAIGLNQPQHF